This T cell receptor beta chain was recovered during a study of CD8 T cells in Susac syndrome (dated by TCRdb to between 2018 and 2021). About the study as a whole: The study used repertoire sequencing to test whether antigen drove CD8+ T cell activation and differentiation in Susac syndrome. Study-wide findings and limitations: The number of individuals in the TCR sequencing and HLA analysis was acknowledged as relatively small.

RNA was extracted using the RNeasy kit, and roughly 0.45 to 1 microgram was reverse transcribed with random hexamers. The immunoSEQ multiplex PCR assay, covering 54 Vbeta and 13 Jbeta segments, was used to amplify TCR beta CDR3 regions. PCR amplification bias was corrected by using a synthetic template baseline for primer optimization and computational correction. The original pipeline was this. Only productive sequences were kept, with reads annotated to V, D and J genes according to IMGT and analyzed in immunoSEQ Analyzer. To calculate clonality, Shannon entropy was normalized by log2 of the number of productive unique sequences and then subtracted from one. For each patient and control, public and private clones were evaluated within the 100 most prevalent clones. Susac-specific clones were defined as absent from healthy and MS cohorts, 800 to 1,200 published viral clones and other ImmuneACCESS disease sequences. TCRdb trimmed public reads at Q25 via fastp, called clones via MiXCR and kept in-frame beta chains. One record per CDR3 amino acid sequence lists the most common genes and DNA. None of the V and J calls come from the authors' own analysis; TCRdb made them. This sample lists about 120,000 distinct CDR3 sequences; roughly 93% were detected once. The biggest ten clones account for 0.093% of the sample.

Comment on this clonotype: Its antigen remains undetermined. No base qualities exist here, and no much larger clone lies one base off it.

The CDR3 sequence holds 13 residues, the cysteine and phenylalanine included. Only the CDR3 region is kept as DNA, spanning 39 bases read in frame from base 1. The junction shows trimming of 0 bases on V and 3 bases on J, and the gene matches do not reach 1 base of it. Sequences DFQATT (CDR1) and SNEGSKA (CDR2) are obtained from the germline V gene (reference sequence). High-throughput TCR beta sequencing profiled peripheral blood CD8+ and CD4+ T cells from healthy donors, Susac syndrome patients and multiple sclerosis patients. The multiple sclerosis controls were treatment-naive patients whose relapsing-remitting disease, either stable or active, fulfilled the revised McDonald criteria. Bulk CD8+ and CD4+ T cells were purified by magnetic negative isolation, whereas CD8+ TEMRA cells were enriched by FACS. Blood was drawn into EDTA tubes, processed within 24 hours, and PBMCs were isolated by density gradient centrifugation. PBMCs intended for TCR sequencing were frozen in liquid nitrogen and were later thawed in a 37 degrees C water bath. A purity of at least 90% was achieved for sorted or isolated CD4+, CD8+ and CD8+ TEMRA cells.

The chain was built from TRBV20-1 and TRBJ1-2, with TRBD1 matching 7 junction bases. Material: CD4+ T cells from PBMCs. This TCR was sampled from a human donor with multiple sclerosis. The base sequence is TGCAGTGCTAGAGATCAGGGGGACTATGGCTACACCTTC. Its product reads: CSARDQGDYGYTF.